Presented here are 9 T cell receptor beta chains from one specimen sequenced in a study of PD-1 blockade in classical Hodgkin lymphoma. Data came from immunoSEQ multiplex PCR; TCRdb stores just in-frame clones and leaves some out. The sample comprises more than 35,000 clones, 60% to 85% of which are singletons, and approximately 11% rests with the top ten. Brentuximab vedotin exposure varied among the patients, all of whom had relapsed after autologous stem cell transplantation. The sample consisted of peripheral blood mononuclear cells (PBMCs), taken at baseline. The origin of the receptors is a human donor with classical Hodgkin lymphoma.

By share, this clone counts as medium-sized (0.01 to 0.1%). J is TRBJ2-1 and V is TRBV7-8, with TRBD2 matching 9 bases. The CDR3 has 14 residues. The germline V gene encodes CDR1 SGHVS and CDR2 FQNEAQ. Unmatched junction bases numbered 11, after V lost 11 bases and J lost 6 bases. The CDR3 region has the DNA TGTGCCTACTCCGCGGGAGGGCCCTCCAATGAGCAGTTCTTC. Translation gives CAYSAGGPSNEQFF. Supplemented by reference TRBV7-8 and TRBJ2-1, the full variable domain reads GAGVSQSPRYKVAKRGQDVALRCDPISGHVSLFWYQQALGQGPEFLTYFQNEAQLDKSGLPSDRFFAERPEGSVSTLKIQRTQQEDSAVYLCAYSAGGPSNEQFFGPGTRLTVL.

This rearrangement joins TRBV4-3 to TRBJ2-1; 8 bases line up with TRBD2. The CDR3 length is 15 residues. Germline-derived CDR1 and CDR2 are LGHNA and YSLEER. The J segment lost 7 bases and the V segment lost 5 bases, leaving 10 bases of the junction unmatched. CDR3 region: CASSFSGSAWNEQFF. The CDR3 DNA is TGCGCCAGCAGCTTCAGCGGGAGCGCGTGGAATGAGCAGTTCTTC.

V and J are TRBV7-3 and TRBJ1-1, with D perhaps matching TRBD1 (6 bases). This CDR3 has 15 amino acids. Trimming took off 3 bases at V and 6 bases at J, with 17 bases between the two ends. The germline gives CDR1 SGHTA, CDR2 FQGTGA. The CDR3 here is CASSLTGSSFAEAFF. The CDR3 DNA reads as TGTGCCAGCAGCTTGACAGGTTCCTCTTTCGCTGAAGCTTTCTTT.

J is TRBJ2-5 and V is TRBV5-6; a weak D match, TRBD1 (6 bases). The CDR3 loop spans 14 amino acids. Germline CDR1 SGHDT, CDR2 YYEEEE. V lost 1 base to trimming and J lost 1 base, with 8 bases between them. The CDR3: CASSLTGTQETQYF. CDR3 DNA: TGTGCCAGCAGCTTGACAGGGACCCAAGAGACCCAGTACTTC.

This rearrangement joins TRBV7-9 to TRBJ1-1; D unresolved. Trimming cost V 2 bases and J 2 bases, with 6 bases left between them. Germline assignment: CDR1 SEHNR and CDR2 FQNEAQ (reference sequence). This CDR3 region has 13 residues. The CDR3 sequence is CASSLRGNTEAFF. DNA for the CDR3: TGTGCCAGCAGCTTAAGAGGAAACACTGAAGCTTTCTTT.

This clone was seen just once. The chain combines TRBV5-8 with TRBJ2-7, with TRBD1 identical over 12 bases. There are 15 residues in the CDR3. V lost 4 bases and J lost 7; bases outside the gene matches: 9. Looked up from germline, CDR1 is SGHTS and CDR2 is YDEGEE. The CDR3 loop reads CASSRTGQGAREQYF. CDR3 sequence (DNA): TGTGCCAGCAGCAGGACGGGACAGGGGGCGCGAGAGCAGTACTTC.

Details on this clone: Relative to the germline gene, one junction end is altered; a read error may explain this. This rearrangement joins TRBV7-2 to TRBJ2-5; 7 nucleotides agree with TRBD1. Germline V gives CDR1 SGHTA, CDR2 FQGNSA. The CDR3 loop spans 15 amino acids. The DNA of the CDR3 is TGTGCCACCAGCATGCAAGGGGGCATCGGGGAGACCCAGTACTTC. Translation gives CATSMQGGIGETQYF.

The rearrangement joins TRBV7-6 to TRBJ1-5; D is ambiguous. V was trimmed by 5 bases and J by 4 bases, leaving 9 bases between them. Germline CDR1 and CDR2: SGHVS and FNYEAQ. This CDR3 has 13 amino acids. CDR3 nucleotide sequence: TGTGCCAGCAGCCAAAGAACGAATCAGCCCCAGCATTTT. Its translation is CASSQRTNQPQHF.

V is TRBV6-5 and J is TRBJ2-7; weak D call: TRBD2 (6 bases). CDR3 length: 15 residues. In germline, CDR1 is MNHEY, CDR2 SVGAGI. Trimming cost V 1 base and J 6 bases, with 16 bases left between them. In DNA form, the CDR3 reads TGTGCCAGCAGTTACTGGGGAGGCCGCTTCGGCGAGCAGTACTTC. Protein sequence: CASSYWGGRFGEQYF.